This record looks at one T cell receptor beta chain sequence and its context. The data derive from a study of blood T cell repertoires in COVID-19. Study summary: COVID-19 samples collected from the United States, Italy and Spain covered acute and convalescent phases. From T cells, B-cell-depleted T cells, or PBMCs came the material, which was cDNA or gDNA.

Sequencing used immunoSEQ multiplex PCR; TCRdb keeps in-frame clones, though not all of them. The sample holds a few hundred thousand clones, approximately 88% seen once. The length of the CDR3 is 14 residues. Trimming left V 0 bases short and J 5 bases short, with 11 bases between. CDR1 MNHNS and CDR2 SASEGT come from the germline V gene. This clonotype was sampled from a woman between 65 and 79 years old with COVID-19, enrolled during active disease. The chain employs TRBV6-1 and TRBJ2-7; TRBD1 might be the D (6 bases). The sequenced sample consisted of peripheral blood. CDR3 nucleotides: TGTGCCAGCAGTGAAGCAACAGGGTGGAACGAGCAGTACTTC. Amino acids: CASSEATGWNEQYF.